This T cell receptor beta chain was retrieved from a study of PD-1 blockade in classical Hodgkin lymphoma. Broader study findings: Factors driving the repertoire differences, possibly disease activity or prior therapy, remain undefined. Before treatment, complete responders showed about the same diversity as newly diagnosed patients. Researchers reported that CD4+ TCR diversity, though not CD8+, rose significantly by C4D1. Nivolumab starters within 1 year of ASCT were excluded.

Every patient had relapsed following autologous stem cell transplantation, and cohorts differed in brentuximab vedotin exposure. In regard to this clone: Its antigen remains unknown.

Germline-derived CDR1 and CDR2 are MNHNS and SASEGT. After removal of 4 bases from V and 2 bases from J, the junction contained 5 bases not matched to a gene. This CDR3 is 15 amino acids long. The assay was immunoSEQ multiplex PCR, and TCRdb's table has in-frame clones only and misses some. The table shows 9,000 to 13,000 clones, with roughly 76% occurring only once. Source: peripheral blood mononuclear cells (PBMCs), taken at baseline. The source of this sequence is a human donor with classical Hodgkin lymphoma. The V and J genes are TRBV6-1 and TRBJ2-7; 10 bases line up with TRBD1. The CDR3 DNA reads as TGTGCCAGCAGTGTCTACGGACAGGGGGCCTACGAGCAGTACTTC. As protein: CASSVYGQGAYEQYF.